The entry below gives a single T cell receptor (beta chain) sequence along with its context. Its cognate antigen is unknown. A read error may produce the germline difference seen at one junction end. One entry per CDR3 protein results from TCRdb running MiXCR on the 5' RACE reads. The sample consists of fewer than 200,000 distinct CDR3 sequences, over 20% of them appearing once. These data belong to a study of T-cell memory formation after mild COVID-19. There are 12 residues in the CDR3. Germline CDR1 PRHDT, CDR2 FYEKMQ (reference sequence). Study results and limitations: Clones contracting across day 15 to 85 had a balanced CD4/CD8 profile; later expanding clones leaned CD4+.

The J gene is TRBJ2-1, the V gene TRBV13, with D perhaps being TRBD1 or TRBD2 (5 bases each). Sequencing was carried out using PBMCs or a T cell subset sorted from them (not recorded which). This sequence was found in an adult woman who had mild COVID-19 (a few samples of this study predate the infection). Cell type and time point are not known. The CDR3 reads CASSLGTREQFF. In DNA, the CDR3 is TGTGCCAGCAGCCTAGGGACCAGGGAGCAGTTCTTC.